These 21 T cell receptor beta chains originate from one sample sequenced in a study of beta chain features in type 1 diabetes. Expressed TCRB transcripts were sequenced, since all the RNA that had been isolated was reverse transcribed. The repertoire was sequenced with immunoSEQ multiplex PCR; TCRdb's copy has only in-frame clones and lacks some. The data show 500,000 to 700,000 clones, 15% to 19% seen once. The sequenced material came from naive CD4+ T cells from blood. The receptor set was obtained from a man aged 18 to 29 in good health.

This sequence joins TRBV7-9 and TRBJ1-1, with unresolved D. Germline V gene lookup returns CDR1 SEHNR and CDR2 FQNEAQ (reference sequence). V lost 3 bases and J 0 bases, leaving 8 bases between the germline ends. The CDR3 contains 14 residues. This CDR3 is CASSFPAVNTEAFF. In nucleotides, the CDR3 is TGTGCCAGCAGCTTCCCGGCCGTGAACACTGAAGCTTTCTTT. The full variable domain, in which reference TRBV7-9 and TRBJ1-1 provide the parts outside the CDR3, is DTGVSQNPRHKITKRGQNVTFRCDPISEHNRLYWYRQTLGQGPEFLTYFQNEAQLEKSRLLSDRFSAERPKGSFSTLEIQRTEQGDSAMYLCASSFPAVNTEAFFGQGTRLTVV.

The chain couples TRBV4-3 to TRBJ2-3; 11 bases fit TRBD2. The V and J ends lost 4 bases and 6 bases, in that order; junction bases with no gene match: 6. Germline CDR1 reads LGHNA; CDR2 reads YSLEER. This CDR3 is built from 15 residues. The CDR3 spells CASSPTSGVGDTQYF. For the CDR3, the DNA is TGCGCCAGCAGCCCGACTAGCGGGGTAGGGGATACGCAGTATTTT.

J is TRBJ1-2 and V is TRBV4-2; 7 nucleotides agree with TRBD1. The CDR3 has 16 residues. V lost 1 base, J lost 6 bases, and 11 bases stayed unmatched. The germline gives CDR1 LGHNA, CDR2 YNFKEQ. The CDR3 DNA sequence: TGTGCCAGCAGCCAAGCGACCACAGGGGTATTAGATGGCTACACCTTC. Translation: CASSQATTGVLDGYTF.

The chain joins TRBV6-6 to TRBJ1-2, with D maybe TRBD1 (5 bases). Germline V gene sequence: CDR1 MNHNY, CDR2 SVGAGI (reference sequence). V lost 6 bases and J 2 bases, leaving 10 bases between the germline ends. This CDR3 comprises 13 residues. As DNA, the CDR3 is TGTGCCAGCAGCTGGGGCCTCAACTATGGCTACACCTTC. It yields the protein CASSWGLNYGYTF.

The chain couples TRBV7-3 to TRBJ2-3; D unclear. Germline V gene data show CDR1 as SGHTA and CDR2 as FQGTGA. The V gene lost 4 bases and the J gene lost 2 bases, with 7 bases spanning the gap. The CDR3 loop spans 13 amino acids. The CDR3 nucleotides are TGTGCCAGCAGCTCCAGCCCCACAGATACGCAGTATTTT. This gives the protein CASSSSPTDTQYF.

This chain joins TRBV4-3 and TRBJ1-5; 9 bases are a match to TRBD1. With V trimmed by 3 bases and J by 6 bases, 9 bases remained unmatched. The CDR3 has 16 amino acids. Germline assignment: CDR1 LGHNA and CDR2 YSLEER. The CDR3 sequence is CASSQGQGAAAQPQHF. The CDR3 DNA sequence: TGCGCCAGCAGCCAGGGACAGGGCGCAGCAGCTCAGCCCCAGCATTTT.

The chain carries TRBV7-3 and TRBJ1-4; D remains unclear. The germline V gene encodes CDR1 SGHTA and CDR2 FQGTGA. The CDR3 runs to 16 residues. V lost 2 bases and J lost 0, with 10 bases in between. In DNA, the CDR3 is TGTGCCAGCAGCTTAGCGAGAACAACAACTAATGAAAAACTGTTTTTT. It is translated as CASSLARTTTNEKLFF.

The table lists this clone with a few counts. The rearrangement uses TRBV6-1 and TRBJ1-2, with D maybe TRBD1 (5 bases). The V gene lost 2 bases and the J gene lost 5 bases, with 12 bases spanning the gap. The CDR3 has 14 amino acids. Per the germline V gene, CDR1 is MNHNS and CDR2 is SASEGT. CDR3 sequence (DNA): TGTGCCAGCAGTGAAAGGGGCAGGCTTTATGGCTACACCTTC. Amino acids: CASSERGRLYGYTF.

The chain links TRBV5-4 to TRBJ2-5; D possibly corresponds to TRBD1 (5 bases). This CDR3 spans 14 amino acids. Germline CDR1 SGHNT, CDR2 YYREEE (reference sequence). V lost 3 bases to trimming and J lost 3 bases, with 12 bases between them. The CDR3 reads CASSWTGREETQYF. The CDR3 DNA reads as TGTGCCAGCAGCTGGACGGGCAGGGAAGAGACCCAGTACTTC.

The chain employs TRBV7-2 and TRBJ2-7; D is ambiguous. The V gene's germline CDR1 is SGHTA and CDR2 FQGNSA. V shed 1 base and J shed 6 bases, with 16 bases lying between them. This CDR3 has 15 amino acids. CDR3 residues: CASSLEGPRPLEQYF. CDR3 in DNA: TGTGCCAGCAGCTTAGAGGGCCCGAGGCCTCTCGAGCAGTACTTC. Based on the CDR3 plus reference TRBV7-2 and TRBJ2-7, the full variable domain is GAGVSQSPSNKVTEKGKDVELRCDPISGHTALYWYRQSLGQGLEFLIYFQGNSAPDKSGLPSDRFSAERTGGSVSTLTIQRTQQEDSAVYLCASSLEGPRPLEQYFGPGTRLTVT.

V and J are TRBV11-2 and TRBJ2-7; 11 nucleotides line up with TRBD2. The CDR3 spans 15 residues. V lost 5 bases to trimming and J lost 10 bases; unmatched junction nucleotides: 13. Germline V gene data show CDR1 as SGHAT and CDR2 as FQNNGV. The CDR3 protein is CASSPTSGSASRQYF. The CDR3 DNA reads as TGTGCCAGCAGCCCCACTAGCGGGAGTGCGTCCCGTCAGTACTTC. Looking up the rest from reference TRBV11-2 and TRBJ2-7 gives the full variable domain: EAGVAQSPRYKIIEKRQSVAFWCNPISGHATLYWYQQILGQGPKLLIQFQNNGVVDDSQLPKDRFSAERLKGVDSTLKIQPAKLEDSAVYLCASSPTSGSASRQYFGPGTRLTVT.

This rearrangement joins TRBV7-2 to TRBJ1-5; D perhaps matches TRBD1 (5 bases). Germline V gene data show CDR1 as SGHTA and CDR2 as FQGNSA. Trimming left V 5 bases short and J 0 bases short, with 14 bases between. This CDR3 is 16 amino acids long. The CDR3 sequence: CASSASGTLSNQPQHF. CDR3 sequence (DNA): TGTGCCAGCAGCGCCTCCGGGACCCTTAGCAATCAGCCCCAGCATTTT.

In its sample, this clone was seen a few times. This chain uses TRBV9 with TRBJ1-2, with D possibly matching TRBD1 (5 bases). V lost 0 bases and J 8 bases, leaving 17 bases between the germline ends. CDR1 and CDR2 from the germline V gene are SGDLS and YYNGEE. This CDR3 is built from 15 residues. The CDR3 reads CASSVATRGAEGYTF. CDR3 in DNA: TGTGCCAGCAGCGTAGCTACTCGAGGGGCGGAAGGCTACACCTTC.

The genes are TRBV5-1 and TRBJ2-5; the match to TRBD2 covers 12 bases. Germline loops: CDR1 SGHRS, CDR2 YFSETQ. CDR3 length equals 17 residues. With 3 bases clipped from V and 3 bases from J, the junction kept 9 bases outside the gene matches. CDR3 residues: CASSSPTSGGFEETQYF. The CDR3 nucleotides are TGCGCCAGCAGCTCCCCTACTAGCGGGGGGTTCGAAGAGACCCAGTACTTC. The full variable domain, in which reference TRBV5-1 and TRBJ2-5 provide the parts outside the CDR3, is KAGVTQTPRYLIKTRGQQVTLSCSPISGHRSVSWYQQTPGQGLQFLFEYFSETQRNKGNFPGRFSGRQFSNSRSEMNVSTLELGDSALYLCASSSPTSGGFEETQYFGPGTRLLVL.

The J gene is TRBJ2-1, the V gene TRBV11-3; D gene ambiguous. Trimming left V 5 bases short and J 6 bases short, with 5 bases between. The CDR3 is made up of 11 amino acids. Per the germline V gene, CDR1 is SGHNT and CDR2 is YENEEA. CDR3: CASSKSNEQFF. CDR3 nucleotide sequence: TGTGCCAGCAGCAAAAGCAATGAGCAGTTCTTC.

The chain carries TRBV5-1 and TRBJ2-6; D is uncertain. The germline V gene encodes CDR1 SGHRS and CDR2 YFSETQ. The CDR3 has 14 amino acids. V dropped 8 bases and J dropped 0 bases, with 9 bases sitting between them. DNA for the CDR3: TGCGCCAGTTCGCTTGTCTCTGGGGCCAACGTCCTGACTTTC. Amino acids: CASSLVSGANVLTF.

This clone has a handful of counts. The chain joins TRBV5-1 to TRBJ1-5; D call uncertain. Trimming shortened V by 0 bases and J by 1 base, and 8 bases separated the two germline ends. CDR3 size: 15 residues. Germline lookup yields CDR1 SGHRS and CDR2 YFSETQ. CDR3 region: CASSLGWMSNQPQHF. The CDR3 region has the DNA TGCGCCAGCAGCTTGGGGTGGATGAGCAATCAGCCCCAGCATTTT.

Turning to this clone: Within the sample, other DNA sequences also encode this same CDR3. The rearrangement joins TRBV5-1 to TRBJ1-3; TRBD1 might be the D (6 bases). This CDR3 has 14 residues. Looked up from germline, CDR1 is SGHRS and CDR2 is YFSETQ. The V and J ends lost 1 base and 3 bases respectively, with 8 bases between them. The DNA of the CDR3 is TGCGCCAGCAGCTTGACAGGGTATGGAAACACCATATATTTT. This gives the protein CASSLTGYGNTIYF.

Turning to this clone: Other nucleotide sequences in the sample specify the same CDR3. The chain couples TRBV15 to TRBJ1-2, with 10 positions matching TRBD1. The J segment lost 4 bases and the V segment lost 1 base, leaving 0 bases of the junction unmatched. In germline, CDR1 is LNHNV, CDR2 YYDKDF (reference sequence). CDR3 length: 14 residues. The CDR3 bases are TGTGCCACCAGCAGAGGGACAGGGGGCTATGGCTACACCTTC. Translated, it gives CATSRGTGGYGYTF.

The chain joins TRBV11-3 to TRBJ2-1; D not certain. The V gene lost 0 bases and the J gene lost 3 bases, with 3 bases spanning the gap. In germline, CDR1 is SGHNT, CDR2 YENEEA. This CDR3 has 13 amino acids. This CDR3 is CASSLDSYNEQFF. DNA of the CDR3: TGTGCCAGCAGCTTAGACAGCTACAATGAGCAGTTCTTC.

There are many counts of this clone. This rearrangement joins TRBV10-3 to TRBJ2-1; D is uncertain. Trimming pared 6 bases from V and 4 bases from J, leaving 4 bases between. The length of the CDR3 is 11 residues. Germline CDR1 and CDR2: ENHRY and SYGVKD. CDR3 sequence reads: CAISPYNEQFF. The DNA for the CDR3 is TGTGCCATCAGCCCTTACAATGAGCAGTTCTTC.